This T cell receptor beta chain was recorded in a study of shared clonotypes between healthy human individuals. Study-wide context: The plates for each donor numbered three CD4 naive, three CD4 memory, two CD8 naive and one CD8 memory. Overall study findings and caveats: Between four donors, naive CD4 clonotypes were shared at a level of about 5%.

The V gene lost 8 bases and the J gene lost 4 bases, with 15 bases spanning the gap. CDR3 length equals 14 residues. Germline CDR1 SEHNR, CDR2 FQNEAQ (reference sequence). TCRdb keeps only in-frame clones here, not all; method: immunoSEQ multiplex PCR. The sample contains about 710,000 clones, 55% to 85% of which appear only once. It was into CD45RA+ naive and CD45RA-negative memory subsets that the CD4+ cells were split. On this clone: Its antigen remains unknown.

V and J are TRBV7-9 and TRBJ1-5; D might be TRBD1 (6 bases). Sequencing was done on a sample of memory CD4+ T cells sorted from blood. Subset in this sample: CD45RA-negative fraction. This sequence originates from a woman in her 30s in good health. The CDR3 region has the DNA TGTGCCAGCGGGCCTCTGCAGGGGAATCAGCCCCAGCATTTT. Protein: CASGPLQGNQPQHF.